The clone carrying this T cell receptor beta chain was counted many times. The target antigen is unknown. This specimen belongs to a study of T-cell memory formation after mild COVID-19. For the study at large: Largely donor-specific TCR clusters were found.

A single record per CDR3 protein comes from TCRdb applying MiXCR to the 5' RACE reads. Here the sample spans 300,000 to 350,000 distinct CDR3 sequences, 14% being singletons. Study-wide findings and caveats: Day 37-peaking second-wave clones had unconfirmed SARS-CoV-2 specificity.

There are 15 residues in the CDR3. Per the germline V gene, CDR1 is SGDLS and CDR2 is YYNGEE. Trimming cost V 8 bases and J 7 bases, with 23 bases left between them. This receptor was obtained from a man younger than 35 who had mild COVID-19 (a few samples of this study predate the infection). Cell type and time point are not known. Input material: PBMCs or a T cell subset sorted from them (not recorded which). This chain connects TRBV9 to TRBJ2-3; D may be TRBD1 (6 bases). The CDR3 DNA follows: TGTGCCAGATCCAACCCCGGGCAGGGGCAGAATACGCAGTATTTT. It encodes CARSNPGQGQNTQYF.